This entry lists 30 T cell receptor beta chains sequenced from one sample in a study of identical twins. MiXCR, run by TCRdb on the 5' RACE reads, gives a single entry per CDR3 protein. In the table there are fewer than 800,000 distinct CDR3 sequences, less than 9% of which are singletons. Separately, the same data were catalogued under a study of yellow fever vaccine responses in identical twins.

The specimen sequenced was PBMCs. The receptors come from a woman younger than 30 in good health.

The chain has TRBV27 and TRBJ1-2; 10 bases fit TRBD1. This CDR3 region has 14 residues. The germline gives CDR1 MNHEY, CDR2 SMNVEV (reference sequence). V shed 2 bases and J 5 bases; nucleotides not matched to a gene: 2. The CDR3 is CASSLGTGVYGYTF. In DNA form, the CDR3 reads TGTGCCAGCAGTTTAGGGACAGGGGTATATGGCTACACCTTC.

This clonotype was recorded at least ten times. The chain uses TRBV10-3 and TRBJ2-3; 12 nucleotides align to TRBD2. CDR1 and CDR2 from the germline V gene are ENHRY and SYGVKD. The V gene end was trimmed by 5 bases and the J gene end by 2 bases; junction bases not matched to a gene: 8. The CDR3 runs 17 residues. The CDR3: CAISPWTSGDLTDTQYF. CDR3 DNA: TGTGCCATCAGTCCTTGGACTAGCGGGGATCTCACAGATACGCAGTATTTT.

This clonotype appeared a few times. The CDR3 spells CSARHLLWDTEAFF. CDR3 DNA sequence: TGCAGTGCTAGACACTTGCTTTGGGACACTGAAGCTTTCTTT. The genes are TRBV20-1 and TRBJ1-1; D gene ambiguous. Germline assignment: CDR1 DFQATT and CDR2 SNEGSKA (reference sequence). V was cut by 2 bases and J by 3 bases, with 13 bases left in between. The CDR3 extends over 14 amino acids.

This clonotype was found many times. The genes are TRBV7-9 and TRBJ2-1; 7 nucleotides agree with TRBD1. Unmatched junction bases numbered 4, after V lost 5 bases and J lost 0 bases. The V gene's germline CDR1 is SEHNR and CDR2 FQNEAQ (reference sequence). The CDR3 is 15 amino acids. The CDR3 sequence is CASSQNRGSYNEQFF. The CDR3 region has the DNA TGTGCCAGCAGCCAAAACAGGGGCTCCTACAATGAGCAGTTCTTC.

J is TRBJ2-1 and V is TRBV3-1; D is possibly TRBD1 (6 bases). CDR3 length: 13 residues. Germline-derived CDR1 and CDR2 are LGHDT and YNNKEL (reference sequence). V was pared by 0 bases and J by 7 bases, with 7 bases between. DNA of the CDR3: TGTGCCAGCAGCCAAGAAACAGGGAATGAGCAGTTCTTC. It encodes CASSQETGNEQFF.

V usage is TRBV7-2 and J usage is TRBJ2-7; no definite D call. Germline CDR1 and CDR2: SGHTA and FQGNSA. The CDR3 has 11 amino acids. Between the trimmed V and J ends, which lost 5 bases and 6 bases, there was a span of 8 bases. The CDR3 DNA follows: TGTGCCAGCAGCCTCTCAACCGAGCAGTACTTC. Translation: CASSLSTEQYF.

This clonotype has more than one count but fewer than ten. V usage is TRBV27 and J usage is TRBJ1-1; the D gene is possibly TRBD1 (6 bases). Germline assignment: CDR1 MNHEY and CDR2 SMNVEV (reference sequence). V was shortened by 1 base and J by 4 bases, with 13 bases between the two germline ends. The CDR3 consists of 15 residues. DNA of the CDR3: TGTGCCAGCAGTTTATTTTCAGGGGCGGTCACTGAAGCTTTCTTT. Encoded protein: CASSLFSGAVTEAFF.

This clonotype has ten or more counts. V gene TRBV24-1 combines with J gene TRBJ2-2; no reliable D call. The V and J ends lost 1 base and 0 bases respectively, with 8 bases between them. Germline V lookup: CDR1 KGHDR, CDR2 SFDVKD. The CDR3 extends over 16 amino acids. CDR3 protein: CATSDLGRTNTGELFF. The CDR3, as DNA: TGTGCCACCAGTGATTTAGGCCGGACGAACACCGGGGAGCTGTTTTTT.

Regarding this clonotype: At one end, the junction sequence differs from germline, possibly due to a read error. The chain combines TRBV7-2 with TRBJ2-1; 10 bases map to TRBD1. The CDR3 length is 15 residues. From germline, CDR1 is SGHTA and CDR2 FQGNSA. CDR3 sequence reads: CVSSPGQGPNNEQFF. The CDR3 bases are TGTGTCAGCAGCCCGGGACAGGGGCCCAACAATGAGCAGTTCTTC.

This clonotype was seen a few times. The V and J genes are TRBV11-2 and TRBJ2-1; 9 bases agree with TRBD2. CDR3 length: 16 amino acids. The trim removed 0 bases at V and 5 bases at J, leaving 5 bases unmatched. Germline V gene sequence: CDR1 SGHAT, CDR2 FQNNGV. The CDR3 here is CASSLEWGGRDNEQFF. DNA for the CDR3: TGTGCCAGCAGCTTAGAATGGGGCGGGAGGGACAATGAGCAGTTCTTC.

This clonotype has just a few counts. The rearrangement uses TRBV14 and TRBJ2-3; the match to TRBD2 covers 7 bases. In germline, CDR1 is SGHDN, CDR2 FVKESK. J gave up 0 bases and V 0 bases, and 9 bases lay outside the gene matches. The CDR3 has 18 residues. CDR3 sequence (DNA): TGTGCCAGCAGCCAAGATTTTGGTCTAGCGGAAAGCACAGATACGCAGTATTTT. Its protein product is CASSQDFGLAESTDTQYF.

The chain recombines TRBV28 with TRBJ2-7, with a weak D call TRBD1 (5 bases). Germline CDR1 MDHEN, CDR2 SYDVKM. V was pared by 6 bases and J by 2 bases, with 14 bases between. This CDR3 contains 14 residues. CDR3 protein: CASSSRQGAYEQYV. The CDR3 DNA is TGTGCCAGCAGCTCCCGACAAGGGGCCTACGAGCAGTACGTC.

Notes on this clonotype: A much bigger clone sits one base away, suggesting this may be a read error. The rearrangement links TRBV12-3 or TRBV12-4 to TRBJ2-5; D not resolved. The CDR3 length is 13 residues. Here the CDR3 DNA reads TGTGCCAGCAGTCCCCAGGTACAAGAGTCCCAGTACTTC. It translates to CASSPQVQESQYF.

The rearrangement links TRBV20-1 to TRBJ2-3, with D perhaps assigned TRBD1 or TRBD2 (6 bases each). Germline V CDR1 and CDR2: DFQATT, SNEGSKA (reference sequence). The CDR3 spans 16 residues. V lost 5 bases and J lost 0, with 18 bases in between. This CDR3 is CSAGGGGLESTDTQYF. In DNA form, the CDR3 reads TGCAGTGCTGGGGGCGGAGGGTTAGAAAGCACAGATACGCAGTATTTT.

Ten or more counts support this clonotype. The chain uses TRBV7-9 and TRBJ1-1; D is undetermined. Trimming took off 1 base at V and 6 bases at J, with 12 bases between the two ends. This CDR3 spans 14 amino acids. The germline CDR1 and CDR2 sequences are SEHNR and FQNEAQ (reference sequence). The CDR3, as DNA: TGTGCCAGCAGCTTAGTAGGGATATGGGCTGAAGCTTTCTTT. It yields the protein CASSLVGIWAEAFF. Full variable domain (outside the CDR3, taken from reference TRBV7-9 and TRBJ1-1): DTGVSQNPRHKITKRGQNVTFRCDPISEHNRLYWYRQTLGQGPEFLTYFQNEAQLEKSRLLSDRFSAERPKGSFSTLEIQRTEQGDSAMYLCASSLVGIWAEAFFGQGTRLTVV.

As for this clonotype: This may come from a read error, since a much larger clone is one base off. The chain combines TRBV14 with TRBJ2-2; 7 bases align to TRBD1. Germline V gene lookup returns CDR1 SGHDN and CDR2 FVKESK. The V and J ends lost 0 bases and 4 bases, in that order; junction bases with no gene match: 8. The CDR3 has 17 amino acids. As DNA, the CDR3 is TGTGCCAGCAGCCAAGATCGTAGGGGGCCGGGCACCGGGGAGCTGTTTTTT. Its protein product is CASSQDRRGPGTGELFF.

The table lists this clonotype with a few counts. The gene calls are TRBV27 and TRBJ2-7, with 8 bases that match TRBD1. The V segment lost 3 bases and the J segment 5 bases; nucleotides outside the gene matches: 12. This CDR3 contains 16 residues. Germline V lookup: CDR1 MNHEY, CDR2 SMNVEV (reference sequence). In DNA, the CDR3 is TGTGCCAGCAGTTTCCTCATCGACAGGGGCTTAGACGAGCAGTACTTC. This translates into CASSFLIDRGLDEQYF.

CDR3 amino acids: CASSLAGLAGGPAYEQYF. For the CDR3, the DNA is TGTGCCAGCAGCTTGGCGGGACTAGCGGGAGGGCCGGCCTACGAGCAGTACTTC. This rearrangement joins TRBV12-3 or TRBV12-4 to TRBJ2-7; TRBD2 matches at 16 bases. The trim removed 6 bases at V and 2 bases at J, leaving 10 bases unmatched. This CDR3 is 18 amino acids long.

In its sample, this clonotype was seen a few times. This chain links TRBV20-1 with TRBJ2-3; 8 positions match TRBD2. The CDR3 spans 15 residues. Germline CDR1 is DFQATT and CDR2 is SNEGSKA (reference sequence). The V and J ends lost 3 bases and 1 base, in that order; junction bases with no gene match: 6. DNA of the CDR3: TGCAGTGCTAGGGATAGCGGGGTGGGCACAGATACGCAGTATTTT. This codes for CSARDSGVGTDTQYF.

This clonotype was detected ten times or more. The J gene is TRBJ2-3, the V gene TRBV12-3 or TRBV12-4; D uncertain. The V end was cut by 6 bases, the J end by 6 bases, with 10 bases between. This CDR3 is built from 12 residues. CDR3 nucleotide sequence: TGTGCCAGCAGGCGGAATCCGGATACGCAGTATTTT. This encodes CASRRNPDTQYF.

This clonotype was detected ten times or more. The CDR3 region is CAVWTGLGYTF. The CDR3 DNA reads as TGTGCCGTATGGACAGGGCTTGGCTACACCTTC. V gene TRBV2 combines with J gene TRBJ1-2; 8 bases align to TRBD1. Looked up from germline, CDR1 is SNHLY and CDR2 is FYNNEI. The CDR3 runs 11 residues. The V gene end was trimmed by 11 bases and the J gene end by 7 bases; junction bases not matched to a gene: 6.

CDR3 amino acids: CSVKGQGHYYEQYF. The CDR3 DNA sequence: TGCAGCGTCAAGGGACAGGGACATTACTACGAGCAGTACTTC. The chain employs TRBV29-1 and TRBJ2-7; 9 bases are a match to TRBD1. CDR1 and CDR2 (germline): SQVTM, ANQGSEA. The CDR3 loop spans 14 amino acids. Trimming cost V 6 bases and J 3 bases; bases outside gene matches: 9.

This clonotype was seen a few times. V usage is TRBV12-3 or TRBV12-4 and J usage is TRBJ2-5, with D possibly being TRBD2 (5 bases). Between the trimmed V and J ends, which lost 7 bases and 5 bases, there was a span of 14 bases. The CDR3 contains 13 residues. The CDR3 spells CASTHTGGETQYF. The CDR3 DNA follows: TGTGCCAGCACCCATACCGGCGGGGAGACCCAGTACTTC.

This clonotype has just a few counts. The chain recombines TRBV13 with TRBJ2-1; TRBD2 is a possible D gene (6 bases). CDR1 and CDR2 (germline): PRHDT, FYEKMQ (reference sequence). CDR3 length equals 17 residues. V dropped 4 bases and J dropped 0 bases, with 16 bases sitting between them. The DNA for the CDR3 is TGTGCCAGCAGCTCCGACGAGACTAGACGCTCCTACAATGAGCAGTTCTTC. Translating gives CASSSDETRRSYNEQFF.

The table lists this clonotype with a few counts. This chain links TRBV28 with TRBJ2-1, with D unresolved. The CDR3 sequence is 13 residues long. Germline lookup yields CDR1 MDHEN and CDR2 SYDVKM. Trimming removed 5 bases at V and 10 bases at J, with 15 bases between. CDR3 DNA sequence: TGTGCCAGCAGTCCAAGTCACCTACGGGAGCAGTTCTTC. It codes for CASSPSHLREQFF.

The chain combines TRBV20-1 with TRBJ2-5; TRBD1 is a possible D gene (6 bases). The CDR3 totals 15 residues. V lost 5 bases to trimming and J lost 2 bases, with 18 bases between them. Germline V gene sequence: CDR1 DFQATT, CDR2 SNEGSKA (reference sequence). The CDR3 sequence: CSALPRQRGQETQYF. DNA for the CDR3: TGCAGTGCTCTCCCCCGTCAGAGGGGGCAAGAGACCCAGTACTTC.

This clonotype showed up just a few times. V is TRBV6-5 and J is TRBJ2-7; maybe TRBD1 (6 bases). Trimming shortened V by 0 bases and J by 1 base, and 10 bases separated the two germline ends. Germline CDR1 MNHEY, CDR2 SVGAGI. The length of the CDR3 is 15 residues. CDR3 nucleotide sequence: TGTGCCAGCAGTTACTCGGGGGCCTCTTCCTACGAGCAGTACGTC. Amino acid sequence: CASSYSGASSYEQYV.

This clonotype occurred many times. This chain links TRBV5-1 with TRBJ1-5; possible D gene TRBD1, 6 bases. Trimming removed 2 bases at V and 9 bases at J, with 15 bases between. The V gene's germline CDR1 is SGHRS and CDR2 YFSETQ. The CDR3 length is 14 residues. The CDR3 is CASSFQGTDGPQHF. In nucleotides, the CDR3 is TGCGCCAGCAGCTTCCAGGGGACCGATGGGCCCCAGCATTTT. The complete variable domain, with remaining parts taken from reference TRBV5-1 and TRBJ1-5, reads KAGVTQTPRYLIKTRGQQVTLSCSPISGHRSVSWYQQTPGQGLQFLFEYFSETQRNKGNFPGRFSGRQFSNSRSEMNVSTLELGDSALYLCASSFQGTDGPQHFGDGTRLSIL.

This clonotype showed up just a few times. V usage is TRBV12-3 or TRBV12-4 and J usage is TRBJ2-1; the D gene is possibly TRBD2 (6 bases). CDR3 length equals 16 residues. V lost 6 bases and J 10 bases, leaving 25 bases between the germline ends. CDR3 region: CASSPGTGLRIGEQFF. The CDR3 region has the DNA TGTGCCAGCAGCCCTGGGACTGGACTCCGTATTGGGGAGCAGTTCTTC.

The rearrangement links TRBV29-1 to TRBJ2-1, with 11 bases that match TRBD2. J gave up 0 bases and V 4 bases, and 11 bases lay outside the gene matches. The germline CDR1 and CDR2 sequences are SQVTM and ANQGSEA. The CDR3 has 18 residues. CDR3 sequence reads: CSVVGLAGGPSSYNEQFF. The CDR3 bases are TGCAGCGTTGTCGGCCTAGCGGGAGGTCCGAGCTCCTACAATGAGCAGTTCTTC.